Listed here is a single T cell receptor (beta chain). Its target is unknown. The data originate from a study of post-analysis software for immune sequencing data. Carried by the TCR beta cDNA libraries were unique molecular identifiers. Input amounts of roughly 1 to 10 million T cells were used. These gave approximately 500,000 cDNA molecules, so each molecule approximated one T cell. Using its own MiXCR run on the PCR reads, TCRdb lists one record per CDR3 protein. This table holds about 500,000 distinct CDR3 sequences, around 40% found once. The V gene lost 5 bases and the J gene lost 10 bases, with 6 bases spanning the gap. The CDR3 extends over 10 amino acids. Study-wide results and limits: Controls significantly exceeded multiple sclerosis patients in normalized Chao1 diversity. Five or six TRBV segments, TRBV5-6, TRBV5-1 and TRBV20-1 among them, were found more frequent in patients than controls. Strong same-batch co-clustering of samples appeared with F measure clustering.

The receptor was derived from a girl between 5 and 17 years old with multiple sclerosis. The sequenced sample consisted of blood. The chain joins TRBV12-3 or TRBV12-4 to TRBJ2-1; D remains ambiguous. The CDR3, as DNA: TGTGCCAGCAGTCGCGAAGAGCAGTTCTTC. Translated: CASSREEQFF.